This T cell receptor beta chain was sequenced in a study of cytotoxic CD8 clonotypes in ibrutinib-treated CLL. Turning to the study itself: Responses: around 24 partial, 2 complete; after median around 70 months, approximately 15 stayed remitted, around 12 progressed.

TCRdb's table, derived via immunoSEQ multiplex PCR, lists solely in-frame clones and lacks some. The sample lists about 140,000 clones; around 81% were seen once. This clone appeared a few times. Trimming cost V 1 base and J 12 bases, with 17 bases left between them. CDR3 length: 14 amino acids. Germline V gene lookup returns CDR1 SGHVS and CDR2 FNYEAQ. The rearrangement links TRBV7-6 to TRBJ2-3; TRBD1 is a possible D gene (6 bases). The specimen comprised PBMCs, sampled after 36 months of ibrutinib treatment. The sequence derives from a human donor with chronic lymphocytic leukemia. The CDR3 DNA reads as TGTGCCAGCAGCTTAGGATTACAGGGTGATCACCAGTATTTT. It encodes CASSLGLQGDHQYF.